This T cell receptor beta chain was obtained from a study of T cells in Graves' hyperthyroidism and ophthalmopathy. Study results and caveats: Ophthalmopathy was predicted by the model a median of about 6.5 months ahead of onset.

V was pared by 8 bases and J by 2 bases, with 2 bases of the junction left unmatched. CDR3 length: 15 residues. CDR1 is MNHNS and CDR2 is SASEGT in the germline V gene. In patients aged 18 to 65, hyperthyroidism was newly diagnosed, with duration under 2 months. Cells are PBMCs isolated from about 10 ml of fresh blood. To note about this clonotype: Its antigen is still unknown.

Template material for amplifying TCR beta CDR3 regions consisted of RNA transcripts. With the HTBI primer set, the TCR CDR3 went through a first round of RT-PCR. TCRdb recomputed calls from the multiplex PCR reads with MiXCR, one row per CDR3 protein. The data hold approximately 560,000 distinct CDR3 sequences, with approximately 14% observed a single time. The source is a woman in her twenties or thirties with Graves' hyperthyroidism. The chain carries TRBV6-1 and TRBJ2-6; 11 nucleotides line up with TRBD1. The sequenced material came from blood. Here the CDR3 DNA reads TGTGCCAGCCGGGACAGGGGGGCTGGGGCCAACGTCCTGACTTTC. This encodes CASRDRGAGANVLTF.